This TCR beta chain was profiled in a study of shared clonotypes between healthy human individuals. General study points: Sampling covered nothing but blood. Tissue TCR repertoires likely differ from those found in blood.

On this clone itself: Its target is not known.

Within Nashville, Tennessee resided all donors, each a Caucasian adult. V was clipped by 4 bases and J by 6 bases; unmatched bases: 4. This CDR3 spans 13 amino acids. The V gene's germline CDR1 is SGHNT and CDR2 YYREEE (reference sequence). Only in-frame clones appear in the TCRdb table, and some are missing; sequencing was by immunoSEQ multiplex PCR. Of 2 million to 2.5 million clones listed, 90% to 96% are singletons. The V gene is TRBV5-4, the J gene TRBJ2-1; 7 bases match TRBD1. The sequence was collected from a young man in good health. The sequenced sample consisted of naive CD4+ T cells sorted from blood. Subset here: CD45RA+ positively selected. The CDR3 sequence: CASSPDRANEQFF. The CDR3 region has the DNA TGTGCCAGCAGCCCCGACAGGGCCAATGAGCAGTTCTTC. The full variable domain, its missing parts supplied by reference TRBV5-4 and TRBJ2-1, is ETGVTQSPTHLIKTRGQQVTLRCSSQSGHNTVSWYQQALGQGPQFIFQYYREEENGRGNFPPRFSGLQFPNYSSELNVNALELDDSALYLCASSPDRANEQFFGPGTRLTVL.